This entry features one T cell receptor (beta chain) sequence. Its antigen specificity is not known. Base qualities are missing; no much larger clone stands one base away. This entry belongs to a study of T cell changes during pregnancy in multiple sclerosis (dated by TCRdb to between 2018 and 2021). For the study in its entirety: Changes in the T cell repertoire over the course of pregnancy were examined in this study in women with multiple sclerosis.

Library creation used the immunoSEQ multiplex PCR assay. Drawn from immuneACCESS, this table holds only the in-frame rearrangements with V and J called that TCRdb kept. Clones are partly lost; checked studies trace under half to an unresolved V gene and leave the rest unexplained. The sample contains about 70,000 clones, around 90% of them found a single time. The ten top clones hold approximately 2.1% of the sample. Trimming at the junction amounts to 4 bases on V and 4 bases on J, and the germline ends lie 10 bases apart. From its cysteine to its phenylalanine, the CDR3 spans 13 amino acids. Only the CDR3 part of the read is kept: 39 bases, read in frame from the first base. CDR1 is given as LNHDA and CDR2 as SQIVND, both from the germline V gene (reference sequence).

Recombination joined TRBV19 with TRBJ2-5; a tentative D call is TRBD2 (6 bases match). The starting material was peripheral blood, obtained in the second trimester of pregnancy. This TCR was recovered from a female donor in good health, enrolled as a control in a pregnancy study. The nucleotides are TGTGCCAGTAGTAGGGGGACTCGAGAGACCCAGTACTTC. Protein translation: CASSRGTRETQYF. With the rest looked up from the reference TRBV19 and TRBJ2-5 genes rather than sequenced, the full variable domain is DGGITQSPKYLFRKEGQNVTLSCEQNLNHDAMYWYRQDPGQGLRLIYYSQIVNDFQKGDIAEGYSVSREKKESFPLTVTSAQKNPTAFYLCASSRGTRETQYFGPGTRLLVL.